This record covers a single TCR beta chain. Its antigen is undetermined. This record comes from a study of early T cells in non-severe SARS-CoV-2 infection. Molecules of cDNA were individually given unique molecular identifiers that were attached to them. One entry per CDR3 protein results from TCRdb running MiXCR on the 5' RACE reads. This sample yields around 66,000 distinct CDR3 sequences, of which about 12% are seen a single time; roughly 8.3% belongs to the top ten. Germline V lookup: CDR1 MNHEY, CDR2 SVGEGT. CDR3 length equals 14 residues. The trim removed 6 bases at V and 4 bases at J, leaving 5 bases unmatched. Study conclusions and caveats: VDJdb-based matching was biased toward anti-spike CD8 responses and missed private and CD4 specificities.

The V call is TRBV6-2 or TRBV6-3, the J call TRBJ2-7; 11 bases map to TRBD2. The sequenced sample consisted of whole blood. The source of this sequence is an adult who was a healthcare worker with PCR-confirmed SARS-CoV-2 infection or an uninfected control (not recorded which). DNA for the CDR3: TGTGCCAGCAGGCGACTAGCGGGAAGGTACGAGCAGTACTTC. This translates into CASRRLAGRYEQYF.